This T cell receptor (beta chain) was sequenced in a study of shared clonotypes between healthy human individuals. The table came from immunoSEQ multiplex PCR; TCRdb's copy has only in-frame clones and leaves some out. This sample has roughly 650,000 clones, with 97% found just once. Germline V gene data show CDR1 as MGHRA and CDR2 as YSYEKL. Trimming stripped 5 bases from V and 0 bases from J, with 20 bases between. The CDR3 sequence is 18 residues long. This TCR was sampled from a woman younger than 45 in good health. The V call is TRBV4-1, the J call TRBJ2-4; possible D gene TRBD2, 5 bases. The sample comprised naive CD4+ T cells sorted from blood. Subset meaning: CD45RA+ positively selected. CDR3 sequence (DNA): TGCGCCAGCAGCTCTCTAGCCTCCGACGGGGTAGCCAAAAACATTCAGTACTTC. It is translated as CASSSLASDGVAKNIQYF.